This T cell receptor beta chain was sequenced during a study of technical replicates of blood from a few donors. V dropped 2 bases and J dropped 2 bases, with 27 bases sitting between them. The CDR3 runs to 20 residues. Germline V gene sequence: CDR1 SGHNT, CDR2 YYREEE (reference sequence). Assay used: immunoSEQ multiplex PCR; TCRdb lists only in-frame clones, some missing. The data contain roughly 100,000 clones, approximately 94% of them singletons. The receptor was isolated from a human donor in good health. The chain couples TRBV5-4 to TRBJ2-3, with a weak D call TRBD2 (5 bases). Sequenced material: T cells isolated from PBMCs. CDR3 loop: CASSFFPPPTNLRSTDTQYF. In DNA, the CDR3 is TGTGCCAGCAGCTTTTTTCCTCCGCCGACTAATTTGCGGTCCACAGATACGCAGTATTTT.